These 22 T cell receptor beta chains came from one sample sequenced in a study of blood T cell repertoires in COVID-19. Using immunoSEQ multiplex PCR, the repertoire was profiled, and TCRdb retains in-frame clones only, with some absent. The repertoire consists of 350,000 to 500,000 clones, with about 88% occurring once and the leading ten covering 1.4%. The sequencing input was PBMCs or T cells enriched from blood (not recorded which). The origin of the receptors is a woman in her late teens or twenties who had been exposed to COVID-19.

This sequence joins TRBV27 and TRBJ2-7; 12 bases are a match to TRBD1. V was clipped by 4 bases and J by 5 bases; unmatched bases: 12. Germline V gene lookup returns CDR1 MNHEY and CDR2 SMNVEV (reference sequence). There are 17 residues in the CDR3. DNA for the CDR3: TGTGCCAGCAGTTCCCGGGACAGGGGGCAGTTTTTGGACGAGCAGTACTTC. Its protein product is CASSSRDRGQFLDEQYF.

The V gene is TRBV7-2, the J gene TRBJ1-4, with D tentatively TRBD1 (5 bases). CDR1 is SGHTA, CDR2 FQGNSA, per germline. The ends were cut back, 8 bases at V and 4 bases at J, with 14 bases in the middle. This CDR3 is built from 14 residues. In nucleotides, the CDR3 is TGTGCCAGCTCAACCTCAGGGTTTAATGAAAAACTGTTTTTT. Protein product: CASSTSGFNEKLFF. Combining the CDR3 with reference TRBV7-2 and TRBJ1-4 gives the whole variable domain GAGVSQSPSNKVTEKGKDVELRCDPISGHTALYWYRQSLGQGLEFLIYFQGNSAPDKSGLPSDRFSAERTGGSVSTLTIQRTQQEDSAVYLCASSTSGFNEKLFFGSGTQLSVL.

The V and J genes are TRBV7-3 and TRBJ1-6; D unclear. Germline CDR1 is SGHTA and CDR2 is FQGTGA. There are 16 residues in the CDR3. V was pared by 5 bases and J by 10 bases, with 21 bases between. The CDR3 nucleotides read TGTGCCAGCAGCCTCCGCGGGTTCAGCCTTGGATCACCCCTCCACTTT. Its protein is CASSLRGFSLGSPLHF.

The CDR3 DNA reads as TGTGCCAGCAGTGCGAGGAATGAAAAACTGTTTTTT. It codes for CASSARNEKLFF. The V and J genes are TRBV12-3 or TRBV12-4 and TRBJ1-4; no clear D gene. This CDR3 is built from 12 residues. With 5 bases removed from V and 5 bases from J, the gap between germline ends came to 6 bases.

This clone was detected only once. The chain is built from TRBV14 and TRBJ1-2, with TRBD1 matching 7 bases. The CDR3 has 13 amino acids. With 4 bases clipped from V and 4 bases from J, the junction kept 3 bases outside the gene matches. Germline CDR1 is SGHDN and CDR2 is FVKESK. CDR3 region: CASSPTGPYGYTF. The CDR3 DNA is TGTGCCAGCAGCCCGACAGGGCCCTATGGCTACACCTTC.

The chain uses TRBV7-3 and TRBJ2-3, with a possible D match to TRBD2 (6 bases). Deletions cut 1 base from V and 1 base from J, with 15 bases between. Germline assignment: CDR1 SGHTA and CDR2 FQGTGA. The CDR3 consists of 17 residues. CDR3: CASSLNGGSAGTDTQYF. CDR3 in DNA: TGTGCCAGCAGCTTAAACGGGGGTAGCGCGGGCACAGATACGCAGTATTTT.

The chain employs TRBV18 and TRBJ2-1, with 9 bases matching TRBD1. The junction had 17 bases not matched to a gene; V was cut back by 6 bases and J by 8 bases. This CDR3 spans 17 amino acids. CDR1 and CDR2 from the germline V gene are KGHSH and LQKENI. The CDR3 DNA reads as TGTGCCAGCTCCCCAAGAGCACCGGGACAGGGTAGGGATGAGCAGTTCTTC. It specifies CASSPRAPGQGRDEQFF.

The chain is built from TRBV27 and TRBJ1-1; weak D call: TRBD1 (5 bases). The germline CDR1 and CDR2 sequences are MNHEY and SMNVEV (reference sequence). This CDR3 has 15 residues. V shed 3 bases and J shed 2 bases, with 13 bases lying between them. The CDR3 nucleotides read TGTGCCAGCAGTTTGGGGGGTTCGACAAACACTGAAGCTTTCTTT. It translates to CASSLGGSTNTEAFF.

V is TRBV20-1 and J is TRBJ2-6, with 8 bases lining up with TRBD2. Germline V gene lookup returns CDR1 DFQATT and CDR2 SNEGSKA (reference sequence). The CDR3 is 21 residues long. V was pared by 3 bases and J by 4 bases, with 23 bases of the junction left unmatched. The CDR3 reads CSASVPRAIAGLWGGANVLTF. DNA for the CDR3: TGCAGTGCTAGTGTCCCCCGCGCGATAGCGGGATTATGGGGGGGGGCCAACGTCCTGACTTTC.

CDR3 amino acids: CATSIATGTDTQYF. CDR3 nucleotides: TGTGCCACCAGTATAGCGACGGGCACAGATACGCAGTATTTT. V gene TRBV24-1 combines with J gene TRBJ2-3; TRBD2 might be the D (5 bases). The germline gives CDR1 KGHDR, CDR2 SFDVKD. The CDR3 has 14 amino acids. Trimming shortened V by 6 bases and J by 1 base, and 10 bases separated the two germline ends.

This chain links TRBV28 with TRBJ1-2; 12 nucleotides align to TRBD1. The ends lost 7 bases at V and 2 bases at J; junction bases unmatched: 5. The CDR3 sequence is 15 residues long. The germline gives CDR1 MDHEN, CDR2 SYDVKM. The CDR3 loop is CASTGQGAGNYGYTF. Here the CDR3 DNA reads TGTGCCAGCACGGGACAGGGGGCGGGAAACTATGGCTACACCTTC.

This sequence joins TRBV11-2 and TRBJ2-1; D is possibly TRBD1 (5 bases). The CDR3 contains 14 residues. The germline V gene has CDR1 SGHAT and CDR2 FQNNGV. V was trimmed by 4 bases and J by 14 bases, leaving 21 bases between them. In nucleotides, the CDR3 is TGTGCCAGCAGCTCGCCATTCAGGGAAGGGTCGAAGTTCTTC. Translation gives CASSSPFREGSKFF.

For this clone: The same CDR3 arises from other DNA sequences in this sample as well. V and J are TRBV15 and TRBJ2-7; 8 bases fit TRBD2. The CDR3 loop spans 14 amino acids. Germline lookup yields CDR1 LNHNV and CDR2 YYDKDF (reference sequence). The J segment lost 4 bases and the V segment lost 1 base, leaving 3 bases of the junction unmatched. The CDR3 region is CATSRAGGPYEQYF. In DNA, the CDR3 is TGTGCCACCAGCAGAGCGGGAGGGCCTTACGAGCAGTACTTC.

V and J are TRBV18 and TRBJ1-1; D possibly corresponds to TRBD1 (5 bases). V shed 0 bases and J shed 0 bases, with 17 bases lying between them. This CDR3 comprises 18 residues. The germline V gene has CDR1 KGHSH and CDR2 LQKENI. CDR3 amino acids: CASSPPRQNVYLNTEAFF. The CDR3 DNA reads as TGTGCCAGCTCACCACCTCGACAGAATGTCTACTTGAACACTGAAGCTTTCTTT.

V and J are TRBV6-5 and TRBJ2-7; 7 nucleotides line up with TRBD1. The CDR3 has 15 residues. V lost 5 bases, J lost 0 bases, and 7 bases stayed unmatched. Germline V gives CDR1 MNHEY, CDR2 SVGAGI. This CDR3 is CASSRDSASSYEQYF. The CDR3 nucleotides read TGTGCCAGCAGTCGGGACAGCGCGTCCTCCTACGAGCAGTACTTC.

The chain uses TRBV27 and TRBJ1-6; D not resolved. V was trimmed by 0 bases and J by 0 bases, leaving 12 bases between them. The CDR3 covers 18 residues. Per germline, CDR1 MNHEY and CDR2 SMNVEV (reference sequence). The CDR3: CASSLSAGLSSYNSPLHF. CDR3 in DNA: TGTGCCAGCAGTTTATCCGCCGGACTGAGCTCCTATAATTCACCCCTCCACTTT.

This sequence joins TRBV6-2 or TRBV6-3 and TRBJ2-2; 13 bases line up with TRBD2. The CDR3 is 18 residues long. CDR1 is MNHEY, CDR2 SVGEGT, per germline. Trimming cost V 6 bases and J 3 bases; bases outside gene matches: 10. The CDR3: CASSGLAGARGDTGELFF. The CDR3 DNA is TGTGCCAGCAGCGGACTAGCGGGGGCAAGAGGGGACACCGGGGAGCTGTTTTTT.

The count of this clone is one. The chain uses TRBV2 and TRBJ2-3; 7 bases agree with TRBD1. With 5 bases clipped from V and 7 bases from J, the junction kept 9 bases outside the gene matches. The CDR3 length is 14 residues. Germline CDR1 reads SNHLY; CDR2 reads FYNNEI. The CDR3: CASSNSTGSNTQYF. In nucleotides, the CDR3 is TGTGCCAGCAGTAACTCGACAGGGAGCAATACGCAGTATTTT.

This clone was counted a few times. V usage is TRBV4-2 and J usage is TRBJ1-2, with 7 bases fitting TRBD1. The V and J ends lost 0 bases and 2 bases, in that order; junction bases with no gene match: 9. Germline V gives CDR1 LGHNA, CDR2 YNFKEQ. The CDR3 has 17 residues. CDR3 DNA: TGTGCCAGCAGCCAAGATGGCTCGGGACAGCAGAACTATGGCTACACCTTC. Translated: CASSQDGSGQQNYGYTF.

The J gene is TRBJ2-5, the V gene TRBV14; D is possibly TRBD2 (6 bases). Trimming took 2 bases from V and 4 from J, leaving 20 bases between them. The CDR3 has 17 residues. Germline V lookup: CDR1 SGHDN, CDR2 FVKESK. The CDR3 reads CASSQTIKAGITETQYF. The CDR3, as DNA: TGTGCCAGCAGCCAAACTATCAAAGCGGGTATAACAGAGACCCAGTACTTC.

The CDR3 coding sequence is TGTGCCAGCCACCGACTATACGAGCAGTACTTC. Protein product: CASHRLYEQYF. This chain uses TRBV6-5 with TRBJ2-7; maybe TRBD2 (5 bases). The germline CDR1 and CDR2 sequences are MNHEY and SVGAGI. Trimming removed 8 bases from V and 4 bases from J, with 9 bases in between. The CDR3 totals 11 residues.

This rearrangement joins TRBV7-9 to TRBJ1-1; 7 nucleotides line up with TRBD1. Unmatched junction bases numbered 9, after V lost 2 bases and J lost 0 bases. Per the germline V gene, CDR1 is SEHNR and CDR2 is FQNEAQ (reference sequence). The CDR3 runs to 17 residues. CDR3 DNA: TGTGCCAGCAGCTTACCCCGACAGGGCCTCATGAACACTGAAGCTTTCTTT. Translation gives CASSLPRQGLMNTEAFF.